Listed here are 3 T cell receptor beta chains from one sample, sequenced in a study of blood T cell repertoires in COVID-19. Method: immunoSEQ multiplex PCR; TCRdb's copy keeps in-frame clones and lacks some. The sample has about 480,000 clones, approximately 87% seen once. The specimen sequenced was PBMCs or T cells enriched from blood (not recorded which). These receptors were obtained from a woman between 40 and 50 years old who had recovered from COVID-19.

The rearrangement links TRBV7-2 to TRBJ2-7; 10 bases line up with TRBD2. Losses at the gene ends were 1 base for V and 3 bases for J; bases not matched to a gene: 12. The CDR3 has 18 amino acids. From germline, CDR1 is SGHTA and CDR2 FQGNSA. CDR3 loop: CASSLEASGSARLYEQYF. The CDR3 nucleotides read TGTGCCAGCAGCTTAGAGGCTAGCGGGAGCGCAAGGCTCTACGAGCAGTACTTC.

The chain has TRBV6-4 and TRBJ2-1, with D possibly being TRBD2 (5 bases). Between the trimmed V and J ends, which lost 4 bases and 4 bases, there was a span of 17 bases. This CDR3 is 16 amino acids long. Germline V lookup: CDR1 MRHNA, CDR2 SNTAGT. CDR3 sequence (DNA): TGTGCCAGCAGTGTCGCAAGGACTGCCCTTTACAATGAGCAGTTCTTC. Amino acids: CASSVARTALYNEQFF.

Details on this clone: Relative to the germline gene, one junction end is altered; a read error may explain this. This sequence joins TRBV10-3 and TRBJ1-2, with TRBD1 matching 8 bases. CDR1 is ENHRY and CDR2 is SYGVKD in the germline V gene. CDR3 size: 13 residues. The CDR3 loop is CAMSGQGSNGYTF. Here the CDR3 DNA reads TGTGCCATGAGTGGACAGGGCTCTAATGGCTACACCTTC.